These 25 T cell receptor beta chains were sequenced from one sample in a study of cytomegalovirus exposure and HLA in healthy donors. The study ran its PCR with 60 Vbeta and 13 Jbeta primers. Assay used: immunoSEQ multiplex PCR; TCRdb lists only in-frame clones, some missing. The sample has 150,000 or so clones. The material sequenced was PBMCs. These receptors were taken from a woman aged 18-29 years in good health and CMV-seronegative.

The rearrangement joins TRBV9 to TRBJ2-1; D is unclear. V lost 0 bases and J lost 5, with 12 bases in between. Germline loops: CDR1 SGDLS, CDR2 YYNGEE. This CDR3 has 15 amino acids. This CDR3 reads CASSVVAREHNEQFF. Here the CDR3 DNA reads TGTGCCAGCAGCGTAGTTGCCCGAGAGCACAATGAGCAGTTCTTC.

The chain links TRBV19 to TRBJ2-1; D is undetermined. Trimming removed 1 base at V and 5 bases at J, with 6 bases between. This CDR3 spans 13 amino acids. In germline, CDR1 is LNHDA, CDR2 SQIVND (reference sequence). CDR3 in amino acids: CASSIGPNNEQFF. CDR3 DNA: TGTGCCAGTAGTATAGGGCCCAACAATGAGCAGTTCTTC. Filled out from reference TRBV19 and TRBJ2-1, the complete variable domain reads DGGITQSPKYLFRKEGQNVTLSCEQNLNHDAMYWYRQDPGQGLRLIYYSQIVNDFQKGDIAEGYSVSREKKESFPLTVTSAQKNPTAFYLCASSIGPNNEQFFGPGTRLTVL.

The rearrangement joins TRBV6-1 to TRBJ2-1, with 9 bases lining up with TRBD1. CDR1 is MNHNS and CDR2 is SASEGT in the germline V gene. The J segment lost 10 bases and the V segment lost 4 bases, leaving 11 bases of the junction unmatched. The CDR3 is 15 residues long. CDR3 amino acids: CASSARGQGDYEQFF. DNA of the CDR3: TGTGCCAGCAGTGCGCGGGGACAGGGAGATTACGAGCAGTTCTTC.

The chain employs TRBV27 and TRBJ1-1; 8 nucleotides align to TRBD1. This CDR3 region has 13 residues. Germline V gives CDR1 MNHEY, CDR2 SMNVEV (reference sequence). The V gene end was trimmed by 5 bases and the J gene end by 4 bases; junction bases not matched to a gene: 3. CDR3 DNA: TGTGCCAGCAGTGCAACAGGGGGCACTGAAGCTTTCTTT. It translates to CASSATGGTEAFF.

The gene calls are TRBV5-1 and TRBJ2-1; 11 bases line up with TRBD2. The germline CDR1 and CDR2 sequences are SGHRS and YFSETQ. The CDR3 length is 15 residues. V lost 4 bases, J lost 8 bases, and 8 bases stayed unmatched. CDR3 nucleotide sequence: TGCGCCAGCAGCACCCTAGCGGGAGGTTTCCATGAGCAGTTCTTC. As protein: CASSTLAGGFHEQFF.

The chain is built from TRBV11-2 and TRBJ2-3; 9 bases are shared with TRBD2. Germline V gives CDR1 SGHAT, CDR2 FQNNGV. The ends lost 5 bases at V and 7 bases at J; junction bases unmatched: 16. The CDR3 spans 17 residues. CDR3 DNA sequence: TGTGCCAGCAGCCCCCTTCGTCCGGGACTAGCCATAAATACGCAGTATTTT. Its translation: CASSPLRPGLAINTQYF.

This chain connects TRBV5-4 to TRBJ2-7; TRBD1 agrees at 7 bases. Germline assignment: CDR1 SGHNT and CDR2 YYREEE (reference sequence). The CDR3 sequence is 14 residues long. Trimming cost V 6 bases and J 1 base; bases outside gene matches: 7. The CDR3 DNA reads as TGTGCCAGCACCAGGGACAGCCTTTCCTACGAGCAGTACTTC. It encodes CASTRDSLSYEQYF.

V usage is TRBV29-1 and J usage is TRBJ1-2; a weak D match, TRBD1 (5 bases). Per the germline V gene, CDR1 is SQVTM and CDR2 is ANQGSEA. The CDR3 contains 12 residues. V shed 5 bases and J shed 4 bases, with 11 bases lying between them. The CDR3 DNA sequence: TGCAGCGTTCAGACAGAGTTCTATGGCTACACCTTC. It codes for CSVQTEFYGYTF.

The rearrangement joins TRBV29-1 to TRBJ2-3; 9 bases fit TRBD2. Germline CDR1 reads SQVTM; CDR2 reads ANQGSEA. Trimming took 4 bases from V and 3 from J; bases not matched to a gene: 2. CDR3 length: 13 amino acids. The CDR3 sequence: CSVGGRATDTQYF. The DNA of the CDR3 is TGCAGCGTTGGCGGGAGGGCGACAGATACGCAGTATTTT.

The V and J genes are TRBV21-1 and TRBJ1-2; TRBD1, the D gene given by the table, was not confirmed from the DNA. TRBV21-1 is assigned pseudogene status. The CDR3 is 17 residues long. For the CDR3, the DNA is TGTGCCAGCTCCCTCCCTGACAGGGGGGGAGCTAACTATGGCTACACCTTC. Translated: CASSLPDRGGANYGYTF.

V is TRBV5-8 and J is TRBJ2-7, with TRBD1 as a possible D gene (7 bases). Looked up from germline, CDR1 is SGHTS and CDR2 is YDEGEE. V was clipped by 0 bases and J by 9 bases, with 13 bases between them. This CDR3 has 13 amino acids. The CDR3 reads CASSLEEGARQYF. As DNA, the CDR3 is TGTGCCAGCAGCTTGGAGGAGGGGGCGCGGCAGTACTTC. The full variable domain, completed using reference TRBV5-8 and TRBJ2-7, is EAGVTQSPTHLIKTRGQQATLRCSPISGHTSVYWYQQALGLGLQFLLWYDEGEERNRGNFPPRFSGRQFPNYSSELNVNALELEDSALYLCASSLEEGARQYFGPGTRLTVT.

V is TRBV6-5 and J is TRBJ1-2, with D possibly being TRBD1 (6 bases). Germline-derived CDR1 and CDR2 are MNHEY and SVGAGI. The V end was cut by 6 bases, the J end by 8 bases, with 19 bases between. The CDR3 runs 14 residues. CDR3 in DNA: TGTGCCAGCAGGCTTAACAGACAGGTTCAAGGCTACACCTTC. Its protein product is CASRLNRQVQGYTF.

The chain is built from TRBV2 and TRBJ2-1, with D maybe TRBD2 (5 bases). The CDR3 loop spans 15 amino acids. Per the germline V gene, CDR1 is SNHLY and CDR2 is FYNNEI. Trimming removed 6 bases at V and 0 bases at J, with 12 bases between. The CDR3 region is CASRALASSYNEQFF. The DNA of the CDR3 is TGTGCCAGCAGGGCCCTAGCAAGCTCCTACAATGAGCAGTTCTTC.

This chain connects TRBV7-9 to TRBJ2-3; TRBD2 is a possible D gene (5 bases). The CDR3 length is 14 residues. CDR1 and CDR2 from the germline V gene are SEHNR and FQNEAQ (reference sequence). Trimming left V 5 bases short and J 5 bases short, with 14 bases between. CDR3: CASSRRRGIDTQYF. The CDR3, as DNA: TGTGCCAGCAGCCGCCGGAGAGGGATAGATACGCAGTATTTT. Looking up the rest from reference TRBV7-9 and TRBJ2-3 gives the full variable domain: DTGVSQNPRHKITKRGQNVTFRCDPISEHNRLYWYRQTLGQGPEFLTYFQNEAQLEKSRLLSDRFSAERPKGSFSTLEIQRTEQGDSAMYLCASSRRRGIDTQYFGPGTRLTVL.

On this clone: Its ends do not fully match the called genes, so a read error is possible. CDR3 protein: CASSPSMQRTGVNAEAFF. The CDR3 nucleotides are TGTGCCAGCAGCCCGTCAATGCAAAGGACAGGGGTGAACGCTGAAGCTTTCTTT. The rearrangement uses TRBV7-6 and TRBJ1-1; 9 positions match TRBD1. Germline V lookup: CDR1 SGHVS, CDR2 FNYEAQ. The CDR3 sequence is 18 residues long.

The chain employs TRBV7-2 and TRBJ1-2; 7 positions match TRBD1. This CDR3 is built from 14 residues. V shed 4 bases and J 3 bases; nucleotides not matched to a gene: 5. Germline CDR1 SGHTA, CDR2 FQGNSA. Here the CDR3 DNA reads TGTGCCAGCAGCTCAAGGGACAGCTACTATGGCTACACCTTC. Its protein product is CASSSRDSYYGYTF.

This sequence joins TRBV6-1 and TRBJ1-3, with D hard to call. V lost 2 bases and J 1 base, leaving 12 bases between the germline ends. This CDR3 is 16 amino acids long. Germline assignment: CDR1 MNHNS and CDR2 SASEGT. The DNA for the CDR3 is TGTGCCAGCAGTGAATTTGTCGGGTTATCTGGAAACACCATATATTTT. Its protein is CASSEFVGLSGNTIYF.

The CDR3: CASSLLTSSGEQYF. In DNA form, the CDR3 reads TGTGCCAGCAGCTTACTTACGTCCTCGGGCGAGCAGTACTTC. This chain uses TRBV11-2 with TRBJ2-7; D is unresolved. The germline V gene has CDR1 SGHAT and CDR2 FQNNGV. V gave up 2 bases and J gave up 6 bases, with 14 bases separating them. The CDR3 extends over 14 amino acids.

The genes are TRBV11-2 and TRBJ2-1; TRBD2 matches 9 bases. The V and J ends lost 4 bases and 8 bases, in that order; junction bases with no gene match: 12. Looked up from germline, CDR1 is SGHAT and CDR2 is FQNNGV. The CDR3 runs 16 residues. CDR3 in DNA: TGTGCCAGCAGCTCCTTTCGGCGGGAGGGTCAGGATGAGCAGTTCTTC. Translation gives CASSSFRREGQDEQFF.

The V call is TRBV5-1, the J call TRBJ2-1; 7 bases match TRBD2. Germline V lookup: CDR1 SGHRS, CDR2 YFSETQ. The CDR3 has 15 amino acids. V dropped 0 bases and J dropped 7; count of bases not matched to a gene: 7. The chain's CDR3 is CASSLEARELNEQFF. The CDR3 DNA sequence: TGCGCCAGCAGCTTGGAGGCGCGGGAGCTGAATGAGCAGTTCTTC.

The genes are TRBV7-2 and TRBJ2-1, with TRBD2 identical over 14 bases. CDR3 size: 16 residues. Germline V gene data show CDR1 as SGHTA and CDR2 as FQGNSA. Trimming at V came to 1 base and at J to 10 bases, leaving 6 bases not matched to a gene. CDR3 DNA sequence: TGTGCCAGCAGCTTAGTTGGACTAGCGGGAGGTACCGAGCAGTTCTTC. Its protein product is CASSLVGLAGGTEQFF.

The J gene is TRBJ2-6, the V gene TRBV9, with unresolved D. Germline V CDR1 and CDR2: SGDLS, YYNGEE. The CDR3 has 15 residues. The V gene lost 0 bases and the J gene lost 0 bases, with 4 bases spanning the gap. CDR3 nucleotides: TGTGCCAGCAGCGTAGGCGGCTCTGGGGCCAACGTCCTGACTTTC. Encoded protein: CASSVGGSGANVLTF.

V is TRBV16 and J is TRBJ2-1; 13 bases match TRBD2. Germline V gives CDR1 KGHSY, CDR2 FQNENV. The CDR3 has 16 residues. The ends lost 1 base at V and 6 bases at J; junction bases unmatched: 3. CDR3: CASSQWGTSGINEQFF. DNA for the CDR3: TGTGCCAGCAGCCAATGGGGGACTAGCGGGATCAATGAGCAGTTCTTC.

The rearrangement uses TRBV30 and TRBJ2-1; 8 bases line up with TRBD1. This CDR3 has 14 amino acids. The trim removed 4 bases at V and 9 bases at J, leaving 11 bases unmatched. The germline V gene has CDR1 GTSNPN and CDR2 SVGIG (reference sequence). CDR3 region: CAWMAGTGVIEQFF. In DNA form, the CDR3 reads TGTGCCTGGATGGCAGGGACAGGAGTCATTGAGCAGTTCTTC.

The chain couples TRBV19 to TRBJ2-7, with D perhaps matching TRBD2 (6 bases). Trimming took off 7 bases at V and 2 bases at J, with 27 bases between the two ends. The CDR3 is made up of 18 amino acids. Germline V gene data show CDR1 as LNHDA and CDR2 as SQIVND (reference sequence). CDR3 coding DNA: TGTGCCAGTAAGTCCGAGTTCGCTCTCTCGGGGGTCCCCTACGAGCAGTACTTC. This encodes CASKSEFALSGVPYEQYF.